This TCR beta chain was identified in a study of cytotoxic CD8 clonotypes in ibrutinib-treated CLL. The study, taken as a whole, reports: Public clonotypes were seen rarely and were contracted or stable on treatment.

Assay: immunoSEQ multiplex PCR; the TCRdb copy retains only in-frame clones and omits some. The table records about 200,000 clones, just under 80% of them present only once. CDR3 length equals 18 residues. Germline V CDR1 and CDR2: SGHRS, YFSETQ. The V gene end was trimmed by 0 bases and the J gene end by 1 base; junction bases not matched to a gene: 10. A word on this clone: The antigen is unknown.

Sequencing used PBMCs, obtained after 12 months of ibrutinib treatment. This TCR came from a human donor with chronic lymphocytic leukemia. This chain connects TRBV5-1 to TRBJ2-7; 10 bases align to TRBD2. DNA for the CDR3: TGCGCCAGCAGCTTGGCCCCGCTAGCGGGAGAACTTTCCTACGAGCAGTACTTC. Translation: CASSLAPLAGELSYEQYF.